The T cell receptor (beta chain) described here comes from a study of blood T cells in healthy people across ages. For the second PCR, which ran for roughly 7 to 11 cycles, a sample-barcoded 5' primer and a J-beta primer mix were used. MiXCR was run by TCRdb on the 5' RACE reads, yielding one entry per CDR3 protein. The sample shows about 760,000 distinct CDR3 sequences, around 25% of them seen only once. The same specimen was also included in a second study, on T cells of mothers and their children.

The source is a boy between 10 and 17 years old in good health. The sample taken for sequencing was blood.

DNA of the CDR3: TGCAGCGTTTTGACAGGGGGTGGGGAGACCCAGTACTTC. This gives the protein CSVLTGGGETQYF. This sequence joins TRBV29-1 and TRBJ2-5; 9 bases align to TRBD1. Germline CDR1 SQVTM, CDR2 ANQGSEA. V lost 5 bases and J lost 5; bases outside the gene matches: 6. The CDR3 is made up of 13 amino acids.